These 28 T cell receptor beta chains were all obtained from the same sample, sequenced in a study of T cell repertoires in cytomegalovirus infection. TCRdb fed the reads into MiXCR, producing one record per CDR3 protein. This sample has approximately 400,000 distinct CDR3 sequences, with roughly 30% found just once. Sequences were obtained from PBMCs. The receptors shown here come from a human donor in good health (CMV status not recorded). Some clones in this sample may be carry-over from other donors' samples.

The chain joins TRBV12-3 or TRBV12-4 to TRBJ1-1; no definite D call. The V end lost 5 bases, the J end lost 0 bases, and 7 bases lay between the germline ends. CDR3 length equals 13 residues. CDR3 nucleotide sequence: TGTGCCAGCAGTAGACTCCTGAACACTGAAGCTTTCTTT. It translates to CASSRLLNTEAFF.

The chain has TRBV11-2 and TRBJ2-2; D is perhaps TRBD2 (6 bases). The CDR3 runs 12 residues. V was trimmed by 5 bases and J by 7 bases, leaving 8 bases between them. Germline V gives CDR1 SGHAT, CDR2 FQNNGV. CDR3 nucleotide sequence: TGTGCCAGCAGCGGTAGCGGCGGGGAGCTGTTTTTT. Protein sequence: CASSGSGGELFF.

The chain carries TRBV20-1 and TRBJ2-5, with a tentative D call TRBD2 (6 bases). V was clipped by 0 bases and J by 5 bases, with 13 bases between them. Germline V CDR1 and CDR2: DFQATT, SNEGSKA (reference sequence). The CDR3 has 14 residues. DNA for the CDR3: TGCAGTGCTAGAGATGGAGGGACCGTGGAGACCCAGTACTTC. Encoded protein: CSARDGGTVETQYF.

This clonotype has only a few counts. The chain has TRBV19 and TRBJ1-5, with D hard to call. CDR1 LNHDA and CDR2 SQIVND come from the germline V gene (reference sequence). This CDR3 is 13 amino acids long. Trimming shortened V by 5 bases and J by 6 bases, and 11 bases separated the two germline ends. The CDR3 reads CASSLQPLQPQHF. The CDR3 coding sequence is TGTGCCAGTAGTCTTCAACCCCTTCAGCCCCAGCATTTT.

This chain uses TRBV19 with TRBJ2-1, with 7 nucleotides matching TRBD1. The length of the CDR3 is 17 residues. J lost 0 bases, V lost 4 bases, and 9 bases had no gene match. Germline-derived CDR1 and CDR2 are LNHDA and SQIVND (reference sequence). CDR3 coding DNA: TGTGCCAGTAGTAAGTTTGAGACAGGGCCCTCCTACAATGAGCAGTTCTTC. Encoded protein: CASSKFETGPSYNEQFF.

This clonotype was recorded a few times. CDR3 protein: CASSPRQKQGTEAFF. Written as DNA, the CDR3 is TGTGCCAGCAGTCCCCGACAAAAGCAGGGCACTGAAGCTTTCTTT. The chain carries TRBV28 and TRBJ1-1, with D possibly TRBD1 on 5 matching bases. Trimming took off 5 bases at V and 4 bases at J, with 17 bases between the two ends. Germline V gene sequence: CDR1 MDHEN, CDR2 SYDVKM. This CDR3 spans 15 amino acids.

This chain links TRBV6-6 with TRBJ1-1; possibly TRBD1 for D (6 bases). The V gene's germline CDR1 is MNHNY and CDR2 SVGAGI (reference sequence). V was clipped by 6 bases and J by 6 bases, with 17 bases between them. The CDR3 is 14 residues long. The CDR3 DNA reads TGTGCCAGCAGCAAGAACCGGGGGCTGCCTGAAGCTTTCTTT. Its protein product is CASSKNRGLPEAFF.

This clonotype was seen more than once but under ten times. The chain combines TRBV5-1 with TRBJ2-3; D gene ambiguous. The CDR3 extends over 17 amino acids. With 5 bases removed from V and 0 bases from J, the gap between germline ends came to 19 bases. From germline, CDR1 is SGHRS and CDR2 YFSETQ. Here the CDR3 DNA reads TGCGCCAGCAGGGTTACTCCAACAAGTCCTAGCACAGATACGCAGTATTTT. It is translated as CASRVTPTSPSTDTQYF. The variable domain in full, completed from reference TRBV5-1 and TRBJ2-3, reads KAGVTQTPRYLIKTRGQQVTLSCSPISGHRSVSWYQQTPGQGLQFLFEYFSETQRNKGNFPGRFSGRQFSNSRSEMNVSTLELGDSALYLCASRVTPTSPSTDTQYFGPGTRLTVL.

As for this clonotype: A read error may account for a junction end that differs from germline. The rearrangement links TRBV19 to TRBJ1-2; D ambiguous. The germline gives CDR1 LNHDA, CDR2 SQIVND (reference sequence). This CDR3 region has 16 residues. This chain's CDR3 is CASSQQCRPPYYGYPF. The CDR3, as DNA: TGTGCCAGTAGTCAGCAATGTCGCCCACCGTACTATGGCTACCCCTTC.

The chain joins TRBV6-6 to TRBJ2-7; tentatively, D is TRBD2 (7 bases). The CDR3 is 13 residues long. Germline assignment: CDR1 MNHNY and CDR2 SVGAGI (reference sequence). Trimming took off 10 bases at V and 1 base at J, with 14 bases between the two ends. The CDR3 region is CAIARGGSYEQYF. The CDR3 nucleotides are TGTGCCATAGCGAGGGGGGGATCCTACGAGCAGTACTTC.

Notes on this clonotype: A much more abundant neighbour one base away suggests this may be a read error. The chain is built from TRBV7-2 and TRBJ2-5; weak D call: TRBD2 (6 bases). This CDR3 has 15 amino acids. Germline V gene data show CDR1 as SGHTA and CDR2 as FQGNSA. The CDR3 region is CASSDSGDVQVTQYF. In DNA, the CDR3 is TGTGCCAGCAGCGACTCGGGGGACGTTCAAGTGACCCAGTACTTC.

This clonotype was seen ten or more times. The gene calls are TRBV19 and TRBJ1-5; possible D gene TRBD1, 6 bases. Trimming cost V 6 bases and J 2 bases, with 11 bases left between them. The CDR3 runs to 14 residues. CDR1 and CDR2 from the germline V gene are LNHDA and SQIVND (reference sequence). CDR3 region: CASRVQGGNQPQHF. The CDR3 DNA sequence: TGTGCCAGTAGGGTACAGGGAGGCAATCAGCCCCAGCATTTT.

This clonotype was counted ten times or more. This rearrangement joins TRBV11-2 to TRBJ2-7; no definite D call. The CDR3 spans 15 residues. The ends were cut back, 0 bases at V and 1 base at J, with 10 bases in the middle. Germline values: CDR1 SGHAT, CDR2 FQNNGV. In DNA form, the CDR3 reads TGTGCCAGCAGCTTAGATCGAACACTATCCTACGAGCAGTACTTC. Translation: CASSLDRTLSYEQYF.

This clonotype was seen ten or more times. CDR3 coding DNA: TGTGCCAGCAGCCGTTCGATGGATGAAAAACTGTTTTTT. It codes for CASSRSMDEKLFF. This sequence joins TRBV7-2 and TRBJ1-4; D gene unclear. The V gene's germline CDR1 is SGHTA and CDR2 FQGNSA. Trimming stripped 5 bases from V and 6 bases from J, with 10 bases between. The CDR3 has 13 residues.

CDR3 DNA: TGTGCCAGCAGTTTTCGACAGGTGAATCAGCCCCAGCATTTT. This gives the protein CASSFRQVNQPQHF. J is TRBJ1-5 and V is TRBV6-2 or TRBV6-3, with a possible D match to TRBD1 (6 bases). The germline gives CDR1 MNHEY, CDR2 SVGEGT. The CDR3 has 14 residues. Trimming took 4 bases from V and 4 from J, leaving 11 bases between them.

This rearrangement joins TRBV11-2 to TRBJ2-7; TRBD1 aligns across 7 bases. The germline gives CDR1 SGHAT, CDR2 FQNNGV. V lost 4 bases to trimming and J lost 4 bases; unmatched junction nucleotides: 10. The CDR3 runs to 15 residues. Here the CDR3 reads CASSSTPDRRYEQYF. CDR3 bases: TGTGCCAGCAGCTCTACCCCGGACAGGCGATACGAGCAGTACTTC. Based on the CDR3 plus reference TRBV11-2 and TRBJ2-7, the full variable domain is EAGVAQSPRYKIIEKRQSVAFWCNPISGHATLYWYQQILGQGPKLLIQFQNNGVVDDSQLPKDRFSAERLKGVDSTLKIQPAKLEDSAVYLCASSSTPDRRYEQYFGPGTRLTVT.

The rearrangement links TRBV29-1 to TRBJ2-5, with TRBD2 as a possible D gene (5 bases). Trimming removed 6 bases at V and 2 bases at J, with 13 bases between. The CDR3 totals 13 residues. Germline-derived CDR1 and CDR2 are SQVTM and ANQGSEA. CDR3 in amino acids: CSVGGLLQETQYF. The CDR3, as DNA: TGCAGCGTCGGCGGACTGCTACAAGAGACCCAGTACTTC. The variable domain in full, with the rest retrieved from reference TRBV29-1 and TRBJ2-5, is SAVISQKPSRDICQRGTSLTIQCQVDSQVTMMFWYRQQPGQSLTLIATANQGSEATYESGFVIDKFPISRPNLTFSTLTVSNMSPEDSSIYLCSVGGLLQETQYFGPGTRLLVL.

This clonotype was observed a single time. A read error may account for a junction end that differs from germline. The V call is TRBV4-1, the J call TRBJ2-1; D remains unclear. This CDR3 contains 14 residues. CDR1 is MGHRA, CDR2 YSYEKL, per germline. The CDR3 DNA follows: TGCGCCATCAGCCATCCAGGATCCTACAATGAGCAGTTCTTC. This codes for CAISHPGSYNEQFF.

This clonotype was detected a few times. The gene calls are TRBV28 and TRBJ2-5; D gene ambiguous. The CDR3 totals 13 residues. CDR1 is MDHEN, CDR2 SYDVKM, per germline. V dropped 1 base and J dropped 5 bases, with 8 bases sitting between them. The CDR3 spells CASSLSGSETQYF. As DNA, the CDR3 is TGTGCCAGCAGTTTATCGGGTTCGGAGACCCAGTACTTC.

A word on this clonotype: This sequence may be a read error, since a much larger clone differs from it by one base. V and J are TRBV11-2 and TRBJ1-1; TRBD1 is a possible D gene (6 bases). The germline gives CDR1 SGHAT, CDR2 FQNNGV. There are 19 residues in the CDR3. CDR3 sequence reads: CSSSYQASGLRGIFTEAFF. Here the CDR3 DNA reads TGTTCCAGCAGCTACCAGGCCTCCGGGCTAAGGGGGATTTTCACTGAAGCTTTCTTT. Filled out from reference TRBV11-2 and TRBJ1-1, the complete variable domain reads EAGVAQSPRYKIIEKRQSVAFWCNPISGHATLYWYQQILGQGPKLLIQFQNNGVVDDSQLPKDRFSAERLKGVDSTLKIQPAKLEDSAVYLCSSSYQASGLRGIFTEAFFGQGTRLTVV.

This rearrangement joins TRBV20-1 to TRBJ1-6; D is ambiguous. The ends were cut back, 6 bases at V and 9 bases at J, with 18 bases in the middle. Germline V lookup: CDR1 DFQATT, CDR2 SNEGSKA (reference sequence). The CDR3 is made up of 14 amino acids. This CDR3 is CSADHGPGSSPLHF. The CDR3 DNA sequence: TGCAGTGCGGATCATGGGCCGGGATCTTCACCCCTCCACTTT.

A few counts support this clonotype. The chain combines TRBV4-3 with TRBJ2-2; 9 bases are shared with TRBD1. The CDR3 has 16 amino acids. The V segment lost 0 bases and the J segment 3 bases; nucleotides outside the gene matches: 2. In germline, CDR1 is LGHNA, CDR2 YSLEER. CDR3 coding DNA: TGCGCCAGCAGCCAAGACAACAGGGGGCACACCGGGGAGCTGTTTTTT. It encodes CASSQDNRGHTGELFF.

The chain has TRBV7-7 and TRBJ1-3; D gene unclear. The germline CDR1 and CDR2 sequences are SSHAT and FNYEAQ (reference sequence). V was clipped by 5 bases and J by 1 base, with 12 bases between them. The CDR3 sequence is 15 residues long. The CDR3 DNA is TGTGCCAGCAGCGAAACAGCCTTTTCTGGAAACACCATATATTTT. Amino acids: CASSETAFSGNTIYF.

This sequence joins TRBV5-1 and TRBJ2-7, with D tentatively TRBD1 or TRBD2 (5 bases each). Per the germline V gene, CDR1 is SGHRS and CDR2 is YFSETQ. The CDR3 has 15 amino acids. The ends were cut back, 4 bases at V and 1 base at J, with 15 bases in the middle. This CDR3 reads CASSPPGRRSYEQYF. The CDR3 bases are TGCGCCAGCAGCCCGCCGGGACGGAGGTCCTACGAGCAGTACTTC.

The rearrangement uses TRBV28 and TRBJ2-7; D is possibly TRBD1 or TRBD2 (6 bases each). CDR3 length: 13 residues. Germline CDR1 is MDHEN and CDR2 is SYDVKM. V was shortened by 5 bases and J by 6 bases, with 14 bases between the two germline ends. The CDR3 nucleotides read TGTGCCAGCAGTCACCGGGGGCAAGGCGAGCAGTACTTC. As protein: CASSHRGQGEQYF.

The V gene is TRBV6-5, the J gene TRBJ2-1; 10 bases line up with TRBD2. Germline V lookup: CDR1 MNHEY, CDR2 SVGAGI. The CDR3 is 15 amino acids. Trimming removed 3 bases from V and 4 bases from J; junction bases left unmatched: 3. CDR3: CASSYERGGYNEQFF. CDR3 DNA sequence: TGTGCCAGCAGTTATGAGCGGGGGGGATACAATGAGCAGTTCTTC.

The chain recombines TRBV3-1 with TRBJ2-7; 14 bases line up with TRBD2. This CDR3 region has 17 residues. V shed 5 bases, J shed 0 bases, and the junction held 6 bases outside the gene matches. Germline V gives CDR1 LGHDT, CDR2 YNNKEL (reference sequence). The CDR3: CASSSGLAGGNSYEQYF. As DNA, the CDR3 is TGTGCCAGCAGCTCCGGACTAGCGGGGGGAAACTCCTACGAGCAGTACTTC.

The chain carries TRBV6-2 or TRBV6-3 and TRBJ1-1, with a tentative D call TRBD1 (5 bases). The CDR3 is 15 amino acids. With 0 bases removed from V and 3 bases from J, the gap between germline ends came to 11 bases. CDR1 MNHEY and CDR2 SVGEGT come from the germline V gene. CDR3 DNA: TGTGCCAGCAGTTACTCGGGGGGAAAGGACACTGAAGCTTTCTTT. This encodes CASSYSGGKDTEAFF.